These 20 T cell receptor beta chains were sequenced from one sample in a study of blood T cells in healthy people across ages. The authors ran a second PCR of 7 to 11 cycles using a sample-barcoded 5' primer and a J-beta primer mix. From the 5' RACE reads, TCRdb called clonotypes with MiXCR, one entry per CDR3 protein. This table has over 1,500,000 distinct CDR3 sequences, around 50% appearing once. Sequenced material: blood. These receptors all stem from a woman between 40 and 50 years old in good health.

The V call is TRBV28, the J call TRBJ1-2; D uncertain. The CDR3 extends over 12 amino acids. V was pared by 7 bases and J by 2 bases, with 8 bases between. Germline CDR1 is MDHEN and CDR2 is SYDVKM. CDR3 sequence: CASTLGNYGYTF. CDR3 nucleotides: TGTGCCAGCACCTTGGGCAACTATGGCTACACCTTC.

This chain links TRBV5-4 with TRBJ2-3, with D tentatively TRBD1 (6 bases). Between the trimmed V and J ends, which lost 3 bases and 5 bases, there was a span of 13 bases. This CDR3 is built from 14 residues. CDR1 is SGHNT, CDR2 YYREEE, per germline (reference sequence). CDR3 nucleotides: TGTGCCAGCAGCTCACAGGGCCCTATAGATACGCAGTATTTT. Its protein product is CASSSQGPIDTQYF.

The chain employs TRBV12-3 or TRBV12-4 and TRBJ1-1; D possibly corresponds to TRBD1 (5 bases). This CDR3 contains 15 residues. Trimming pared 3 bases from V and 4 bases from J, leaving 15 bases between. CDR3 sequence: CASSFGTGRSTEAFF. The CDR3 nucleotides are TGTGCCAGCAGTTTTGGCACGGGGCGTAGCACTGAAGCTTTCTTT.

This clonotype has only one observation. The chain employs TRBV6-2 or TRBV6-3 and TRBJ2-4, with D possibly being TRBD1 (6 bases). Trimming took 5 bases from V and 2 from J, leaving 19 bases between them. Germline values: CDR1 MNHEY, CDR2 SVGEGT. The CDR3 loop spans 17 amino acids. Here the CDR3 reads CASSSRTGQITKNIQYF. CDR3 coding DNA: TGTGCCAGCAGTAGCCGTACCGGACAGATAACCAAAAACATTCAGTACTTC.

The V call is TRBV27, the J call TRBJ1-2; 12 positions match TRBD1. CDR3 length equals 17 residues. Germline CDR1 and CDR2: MNHEY and SMNVEV (reference sequence). V lost 6 bases, J lost 3 bases, and 11 bases stayed unmatched. In nucleotides, the CDR3 is TGTGCCAGCAGCCCCCTCACGGGGACAGGGGGCGACTATGGCTACACCTTC. Its translation is CASSPLTGTGGDYGYTF.

This clonotype was picked up one time. V and J are TRBV7-2 and TRBJ1-2; TRBD1 matches at 9 bases. The germline CDR1 and CDR2 sequences are SGHTA and FQGNSA. Losses at the gene ends were 2 bases for V and 4 bases for J; bases not matched to a gene: 11. This CDR3 region has 17 residues. Here the CDR3 DNA reads TGTGCCAGCAGCTTATGGGGACAGGGAAAAGTCGCCTATGGCTACACCTTC. The encoded protein is CASSLWGQGKVAYGYTF.

The chain joins TRBV29-1 to TRBJ2-7, with 9 bases matching TRBD1. The V gene's germline CDR1 is SQVTM and CDR2 ANQGSEA. The CDR3 is 13 amino acids. V trimming: 4 bases; J trimming: 1 base; junction bases outside the gene matches: 2. In DNA form, the CDR3 reads TGCAGCGTTGTACAGGGGGCTTCCTACGAGCAGTACTTC. Translated: CSVVQGASYEQYF.

The J gene is TRBJ2-2, the V gene TRBV12-3 or TRBV12-4; TRBD1 aligns across 7 bases. The CDR3 length is 14 residues. The V segment lost 5 bases and the J segment 7 bases; nucleotides outside the gene matches: 7. The CDR3 sequence: CASSVQGRVGELFF. CDR3 in DNA: TGTGCCAGCAGTGTACAGGGGCGCGTCGGGGAGCTGTTTTTT.

This clonotype has more than one count but fewer than ten. The chain joins TRBV12-3 or TRBV12-4 to TRBJ2-5; D gene uncertain. This CDR3 is 16 amino acids long. The V gene lost 3 bases and the J gene lost 4 bases, with 18 bases spanning the gap. CDR3 loop: CASSLPGTQQLETQYF. The CDR3 nucleotides are TGTGCCAGCAGTTTGCCCGGCACACAACAATTAGAGACCCAGTACTTC.

This rearrangement joins TRBV2 to TRBJ1-4; 9 nucleotides match TRBD1. Trimming removed 8 bases from V and 6 bases from J; junction bases left unmatched: 7. This CDR3 comprises 14 residues. The germline gives CDR1 SNHLY, CDR2 FYNNEI. The chain's CDR3 is CASEIDRGDEKLFF. The CDR3 region has the DNA TGTGCCAGCGAAATTGACAGGGGGGATGAAAAACTGTTTTTT.

The gene calls are TRBV6-5 and TRBJ2-5; D remains unclear. The CDR3 contains 15 residues. Trimming stripped 6 bases from V and 0 bases from J, with 14 bases between. Germline V CDR1 and CDR2: MNHEY, SVGAGI. The CDR3 DNA follows: TGTGCCAGCAGGCCTCCTCATTGGTACCAAGAGACCCAGTACTTC. This encodes CASRPPHWYQETQYF.

V gene TRBV12-3 or TRBV12-4 combines with J gene TRBJ1-4; no clear D. CDR3 size: 12 residues. V was clipped by 3 bases and J by 8 bases, with 7 bases between them. The CDR3 here is CASSFGREKLFF. The CDR3 DNA reads TGTGCCAGCAGTTTTGGGAGGGAAAAACTGTTTTTT.

The gene calls are TRBV7-2 and TRBJ2-1, with 8 bases that match TRBD1. The V segment lost 6 bases and the J segment 6 bases; nucleotides outside the gene matches: 7. The CDR3 sequence is 14 residues long. The germline V gene has CDR1 SGHTA and CDR2 FQGNSA. Here the CDR3 DNA reads TGTGCCAGCAGACCTGGACAGGGAGGCAATGAGCAGTTCTTC. Its translation is CASRPGQGGNEQFF.

This sequence joins TRBV6-2 or TRBV6-3 and TRBJ2-7; possible D gene TRBD1, 5 bases. Trimming removed 4 bases at V and 3 bases at J, with 13 bases between. Germline CDR1 MNHEY, CDR2 SVGEGT. This CDR3 is built from 14 residues. The CDR3 sequence: CASSFALDSYEQYF. The DNA of the CDR3 is TGTGCCAGCAGTTTCGCACTCGACAGCTACGAGCAGTACTTC.

This clonotype was recorded at least ten times. The chain joins TRBV5-1 to TRBJ2-4; the D gene is possibly TRBD2 (6 bases). The CDR3 loop spans 14 amino acids. V lost 4 bases, J lost 8 bases, and 16 bases lay in between. Per the germline V gene, CDR1 is SGHRS and CDR2 is YFSETQ. The CDR3 DNA sequence: TGCGCCAGCAGCCTTGGGGGAGGTAGAGACATTCAGTACTTC. Protein: CASSLGGGRDIQYF.

V gene TRBV7-2 combines with J gene TRBJ1-6; 9 bases are shared with TRBD1. The CDR3 covers 17 residues. The junction had 10 bases not matched to a gene; V was cut back by 1 base and J by 9 bases. The germline V gene has CDR1 SGHTA and CDR2 FQGNSA. CDR3 loop: CASSLVGGQGRGSPLHF. CDR3 coding DNA: TGTGCCAGCAGCTTAGTAGGGGGACAGGGACGAGGTTCACCCCTCCACTTT.

The chain recombines TRBV4-2 with TRBJ1-5; 7 nucleotides line up with TRBD1. The germline V gene encodes CDR1 LGHNA and CDR2 YNFKEQ. The CDR3 extends over 15 amino acids. The ends lost 5 bases at V and 3 bases at J; junction bases unmatched: 7. CDR3 DNA sequence: TGTGCCAGCAGCTACTCCGACAGGGTCAATCAGCCCCAGCATTTT. It encodes CASSYSDRVNQPQHF.

This clonotype appeared a few times. V gene TRBV6-6 combines with J gene TRBJ2-1; no reliable D call. The assigned J gene may be wrong: the sequence end matches TRBJ2-7 better. CDR3 length: 14 amino acids. The germline gives CDR1 MNHNY, CDR2 SVGAGI (reference sequence). CDR3 sequence reads: CASSPASSYNEQYF. Written as DNA, the CDR3 is TGTGCCAGCAGTCCCGCCAGCTCCTACAATGAGCAGTACTTC.

This clonotype occurred a few times. The chain employs TRBV7-9 and TRBJ1-2, with D unclear. The germline V gene encodes CDR1 SEHNR and CDR2 FQNEAQ (reference sequence). The CDR3 is made up of 12 amino acids. The V end lost 5 bases, the J end lost 13 bases, and 17 bases lay between the germline ends. CDR3 sequence: CASSPSAVSGTF. The DNA for the CDR3 is TGTGCCAGCAGCCCCAGTGCGGTGAGTGGCACCTTC.

The rearrangement joins TRBV29-1 to TRBJ2-5; a possible D gene is TRBD2 (5 bases). The CDR3 runs 13 residues. The germline CDR1 and CDR2 sequences are SQVTM and ANQGSEA. Deletions cut 5 bases from V and 5 bases from J, with 15 bases between. The CDR3: CSVSQKRGETQYF. The CDR3 DNA is TGCAGCGTTAGTCAAAAAAGAGGGGAGACCCAGTACTTC.